Sequencing of this T cell receptor (beta chain) was carried out in a study of blood T cells in healthy people across ages. The second PCR ran 7 to 11 cycles with a sample-barcoded 5' primer and J-beta primers. Every cDNA molecule bore a tag from a template-switch adaptor containing 12 random nucleotides. TCRdb re-called the 5' RACE reads with MiXCR, one entry per CDR3 protein. Here the sample spans hundreds of thousands of distinct CDR3 sequences, about 43% being singletons. Every donor provided 7.5 to 10 milliliters of peripheral blood. From germline, CDR1 is SGHTA and CDR2 FQGNSA. Trimming took 5 bases from V and 7 from J; bases not matched to a gene: 8. The CDR3 length is 14 residues.

This TCR came from an elderly man in good health. Sequencing input: blood. V and J are TRBV7-2 and TRBJ2-7, with TRBD1 matching 10 bases. The CDR3 nucleotides are TGTGCCAGCAGCCCCCCGGGACAGGGGATAGAGCAGTACTTC. Translation: CASSPPGQGIEQYF.